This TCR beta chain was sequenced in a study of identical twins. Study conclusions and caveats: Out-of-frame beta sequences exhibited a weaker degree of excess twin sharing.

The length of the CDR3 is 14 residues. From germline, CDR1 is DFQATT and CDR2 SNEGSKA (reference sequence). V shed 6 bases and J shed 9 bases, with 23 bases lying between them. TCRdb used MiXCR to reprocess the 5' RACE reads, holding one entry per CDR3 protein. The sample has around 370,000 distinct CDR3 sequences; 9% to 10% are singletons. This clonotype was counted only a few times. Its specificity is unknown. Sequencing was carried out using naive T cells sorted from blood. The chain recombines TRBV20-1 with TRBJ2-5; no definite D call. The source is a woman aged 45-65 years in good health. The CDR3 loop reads CSANTDARPVAQYF. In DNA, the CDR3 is TGCAGTGCAAATACGGACGCAAGGCCGGTGGCCCAGTACTTC.